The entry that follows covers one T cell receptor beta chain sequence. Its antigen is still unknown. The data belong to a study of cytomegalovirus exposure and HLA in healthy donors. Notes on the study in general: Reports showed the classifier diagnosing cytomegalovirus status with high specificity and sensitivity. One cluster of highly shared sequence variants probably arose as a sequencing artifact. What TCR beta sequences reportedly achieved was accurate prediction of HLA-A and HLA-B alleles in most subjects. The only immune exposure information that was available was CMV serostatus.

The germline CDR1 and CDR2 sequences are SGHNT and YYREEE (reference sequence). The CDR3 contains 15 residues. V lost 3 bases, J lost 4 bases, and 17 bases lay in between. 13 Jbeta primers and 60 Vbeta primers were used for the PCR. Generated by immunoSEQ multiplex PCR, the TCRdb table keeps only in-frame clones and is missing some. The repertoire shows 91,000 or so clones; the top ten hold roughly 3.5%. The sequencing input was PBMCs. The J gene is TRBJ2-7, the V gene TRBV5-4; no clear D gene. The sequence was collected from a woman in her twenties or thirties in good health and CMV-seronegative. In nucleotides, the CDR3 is TGTGCCAGCAGCTCGAAACAGAACCCAGGTTACGAGCAGTACTTC. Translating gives CASSSKQNPGYEQYF.